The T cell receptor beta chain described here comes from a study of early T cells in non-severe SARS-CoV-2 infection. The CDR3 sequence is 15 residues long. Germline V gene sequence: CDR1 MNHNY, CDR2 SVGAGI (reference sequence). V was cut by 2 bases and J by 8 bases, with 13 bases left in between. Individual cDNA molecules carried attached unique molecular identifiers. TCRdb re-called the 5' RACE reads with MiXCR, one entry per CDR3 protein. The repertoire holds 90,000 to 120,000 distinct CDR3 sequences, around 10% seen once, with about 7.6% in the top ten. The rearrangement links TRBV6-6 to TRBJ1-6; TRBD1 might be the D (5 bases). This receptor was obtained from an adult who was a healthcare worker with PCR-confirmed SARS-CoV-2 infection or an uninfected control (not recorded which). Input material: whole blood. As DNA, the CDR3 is TGTGCCAGCAGTTACCGAATGGTGGGGGATTCACCCCTCCACTTT. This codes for CASSYRMVGDSPLHF.